This passage covers 23 T cell receptor beta chains from one sample sequenced in a study of a mutant IDH1 vaccine in newly diagnosed glioma. The repertoire was sequenced with immunoSEQ multiplex PCR; TCRdb's copy has only in-frame clones and lacks some. The table includes approximately 50,000 clones, 65% to 85% detected once. The antigens for these receptors are not known. The time point denotes: week 35, safety follow-up. Mutant IDH1 20-mer peptide, at 300 ug, made up each vaccine dose, with topical imiquimod. The sequences come from PBMCs, collected from a glioma patient whose treatment included an IDH1 peptide vaccine. The receptors were sampled from a man aged 35 to 55 with glioma.

This chain joins TRBV6-7 and TRBJ2-5; the match to TRBD2 covers 8 bases. TRBV6-7 is an open reading frame, and its role is uncertain. Trimming took 0 bases from V and 1 from J; bases not matched to a gene: 10. This CDR3 has 18 residues. The CDR3 loop is CASSYSVRLAKIQETQYF. The CDR3 region has the DNA TGTGCCAGCAGTTACTCGGTTAGACTAGCGAAGATCCAAGAGACCCAGTACTTC.

This chain links TRBV18 with TRBJ2-6, with D unresolved. Between the trimmed V and J ends, which lost 5 bases and 0 bases, there was a span of 11 bases. This CDR3 spans 16 amino acids. The germline CDR1 and CDR2 sequences are KGHSH and LQKENI. The CDR3 DNA is TGTGCCAGCTCAATAAACGCTGTCTCTGGGGCCAACGTCCTGACTTTC. Its translation is CASSINAVSGANVLTF.

V is TRBV5-1 and J is TRBJ1-3, with a possible D match to TRBD1 (5 bases). The CDR3 loop spans 15 amino acids. Germline CDR1 SGHRS, CDR2 YFSETQ. With 3 bases removed from V and 0 bases from J, the gap between germline ends came to 10 bases. CDR3 sequence: CASSWDADSGNTIYF. CDR3 bases: TGCGCCAGCAGCTGGGACGCCGACTCTGGAAACACCATATATTTT.

J is TRBJ2-5 and V is TRBV11-1, with D possibly TRBD1 on 5 matching bases. The ends were cut back, 5 bases at V and 2 bases at J, with 12 bases in the middle. The CDR3 extends over 14 amino acids. Germline V lookup: CDR1 SGHAT, CDR2 FQDESV (reference sequence). In DNA, the CDR3 is TGTGCCAGCAGCCCCGGTAGGGGTCAAGAGACCCAGTACTTC. Its protein product is CASSPGRGQETQYF.

The chain links TRBV7-9 to TRBJ1-6; 7 bases match TRBD1. The V gene's germline CDR1 is SEHNR and CDR2 FQNEAQ (reference sequence). V lost 3 bases to trimming and J lost 5 bases; unmatched junction nucleotides: 4. The CDR3 consists of 15 residues. CDR3 region: CASSFATGNNSPLHF. The CDR3 DNA sequence: TGTGCCAGCAGCTTTGCGACAGGGAATAATTCACCCCTCCACTTT.

The rearrangement uses TRBV9 and TRBJ1-1; D uncertain. CDR1 SGDLS and CDR2 YYNGEE come from the germline V gene. The CDR3 extends over 14 amino acids. Trimming left V 4 bases short and J 4 bases short, with 14 bases between. The CDR3 nucleotides read TGTGCCAGCAGCCCTCATGACCGAGCCACTGAAGCTTTCTTT. Its translation is CASSPHDRATEAFF.

The chain combines TRBV27 with TRBJ2-1; the D gene is possibly TRBD1 (5 bases). Germline CDR1 reads MNHEY; CDR2 reads SMNVEV (reference sequence). The CDR3 loop spans 14 amino acids. Between the trimmed V and J ends, which lost 5 bases and 8 bases, there was a span of 16 bases. The CDR3 loop reads CASSPTPSGYEQFF. For the CDR3, the DNA is TGTGCCAGCAGTCCCACCCCCTCAGGGTATGAGCAGTTCTTC.

The V and J genes are TRBV6-5 and TRBJ1-1; D ambiguous. CDR1 is MNHEY, CDR2 SVGAGI, per germline. V lost 5 bases to trimming and J lost 7 bases, with 8 bases between them. The CDR3 is made up of 11 amino acids. CDR3 amino acids: CASSPGYEAFF. The CDR3 nucleotides read TGTGCCAGCAGTCCCGGATATGAAGCTTTCTTT.

This clone was found a few times. The CDR3 spells CASSFQNSPPEAFF. The CDR3 DNA is TGTGCCAGCAGCTTCCAGAACAGCCCCCCTGAAGCTTTCTTT. The gene calls are TRBV11-2 and TRBJ1-1, with D unclear. The CDR3 totals 14 residues. Germline CDR1 and CDR2: SGHAT and FQNNGV. V was shortened by 3 bases and J by 6 bases, with 14 bases between the two germline ends. Based on the CDR3 plus reference TRBV11-2 and TRBJ1-1, the full variable domain is EAGVAQSPRYKIIEKRQSVAFWCNPISGHATLYWYQQILGQGPKLLIQFQNNGVVDDSQLPKDRFSAERLKGVDSTLKIQPAKLEDSAVYLCASSFQNSPPEAFFGQGTRLTVV.

V is TRBV18 and J is TRBJ1-5; 10 bases fit TRBD1. From germline, CDR1 is KGHSH and CDR2 LQKENI. V lost 2 bases, J lost 5 bases, and 6 bases stayed unmatched. The CDR3 runs 16 residues. CDR3 protein: CASSPWDRGGDQPQHF. CDR3 sequence (DNA): TGTGCCAGCTCACCATGGGACAGGGGAGGAGATCAGCCCCAGCATTTT. The full variable domain, completed using reference TRBV18 and TRBJ1-5, is NAGVMQNPRHLVRRRGQEARLRCSPMKGHSHVYWYRQLPEEGLKFMVYLQKENIIDESGMPKERFSAEFPKEGPSILRIQQVVRGDSAAYFCASSPWDRGGDQPQHFGDGTRLSIL.

The chain employs TRBV2 and TRBJ1-6; D ambiguous. Germline V gene data show CDR1 as SNHLY and CDR2 as FYNNEI. The length of the CDR3 is 13 residues. Trimming took 8 bases from V and 10 from J, leaving 15 bases between them. The chain's CDR3 is CASATNEKSPLHF. The CDR3 nucleotides are TGTGCCAGCGCGACTAACGAAAAGTCACCCCTCCACTTT.

This sequence joins TRBV18 and TRBJ1-2; no reliable D call. The length of the CDR3 is 14 residues. With 2 bases removed from V and 8 bases from J, the gap between germline ends came to 15 bases. From germline, CDR1 is KGHSH and CDR2 LQKENI. DNA of the CDR3: TGTGCCAGCTCACCAAATCCGGCGTTCGGAGGCTACACCTTC. This encodes CASSPNPAFGGYTF.

This clone is medium-sized in the sample. The rearrangement joins TRBV6-5 to TRBJ1-2; D call uncertain. CDR1 is MNHEY and CDR2 is SVGAGI in the germline V gene. This CDR3 is 13 amino acids long. Deletions cut 7 bases from V and 9 bases from J, with 18 bases between. The CDR3 protein is CASIQRDGARYTF. Here the CDR3 DNA reads TGTGCCAGCATCCAACGAGACGGAGCACGCTACACCTTC.

The gene calls are TRBV18 and TRBJ1-1; 9 bases map to TRBD1. V was clipped by 3 bases and J by 4 bases; unmatched bases: 0. The CDR3 consists of 13 residues. CDR1 is KGHSH and CDR2 is LQKENI in the germline V gene. CDR3 sequence: CASSPTGGTEAFF. The CDR3 DNA follows: TGTGCCAGCTCACCGACAGGGGGCACTGAAGCTTTCTTT. Supplemented by reference TRBV18 and TRBJ1-1, the full variable domain reads NAGVMQNPRHLVRRRGQEARLRCSPMKGHSHVYWYRQLPEEGLKFMVYLQKENIIDESGMPKERFSAEFPKEGPSILRIQQVVRGDSAAYFCASSPTGGTEAFFGQGTRLTVV.

The chain combines TRBV5-1 with TRBJ1-6, with TRBD1 matching over 7 bases. CDR1 and CDR2 from the germline V gene are SGHRS and YFSETQ. The V segment lost 1 base and the J segment 7 bases; nucleotides outside the gene matches: 2. The CDR3 consists of 14 residues. The CDR3 here is CASSLTGENSPLHF. The CDR3 coding sequence is TGCGCCAGCAGCTTGACAGGGGAGAATTCACCCCTCCACTTT.

This clone was detected a few times. The genes are TRBV5-1 and TRBJ1-1; 7 bases agree with TRBD1. V was clipped by 4 bases and J by 11 bases; unmatched bases: 11. Germline CDR1 SGHRS, CDR2 YFSETQ. The CDR3 covers 13 residues. In DNA form, the CDR3 reads TGCGCCAGCAGCGAAAGAGAGGGGGCGGAGGCTTTCTTT. It codes for CASSEREGAEAFF.

This clone was seen many times. The chain links TRBV18 to TRBJ2-7; 9 bases align to TRBD2. Trimming took 6 bases from V and 1 from J; bases not matched to a gene: 13. This CDR3 comprises 17 residues. From germline, CDR1 is KGHSH and CDR2 LQKENI. CDR3 nucleotide sequence: TGTGCCAGCTCGCCCTTAGGGGCGGGGGGGCCTTCCTACGAGCAGTACTTC. Protein product: CASSPLGAGGPSYEQYF.

The chain has TRBV19 and TRBJ2-1; 8 bases are shared with TRBD2. The length of the CDR3 is 17 residues. The germline V gene has CDR1 LNHDA and CDR2 SQIVND (reference sequence). V lost 4 bases to trimming and J lost 4 bases; unmatched junction nucleotides: 12. The CDR3 coding sequence is TGTGCCAGTAGTACGACCCGGGGGGGGCCTGGATACAATGAGCAGTTCTTC. Translating it yields CASSTTRGGPGYNEQFF.

This clone was detected only once. The gene calls are TRBV2 and TRBJ2-1; unclear D gene. This CDR3 is built from 15 residues. Germline V CDR1 and CDR2: SNHLY, FYNNEI. The V end was cut by 4 bases, the J end by 4 bases, with 14 bases between. The CDR3 loop is CASSVTYLDYNEQFF. As DNA, the CDR3 is TGTGCCAGCAGTGTAACCTACCTAGATTACAATGAGCAGTTCTTC.

The chain combines TRBV7-9 with TRBJ1-2; the D gene is possibly TRBD1 (5 bases). The CDR3 loop spans 16 amino acids. The V end lost 5 bases, the J end lost 2 bases, and 18 bases lay between the germline ends. Germline CDR1 is SEHNR and CDR2 is FQNEAQ (reference sequence). The CDR3 is CASSAKWNQGNYGYTF. CDR3 sequence (DNA): TGTGCCAGCAGCGCAAAATGGAATCAGGGCAACTATGGCTACACCTTC.

The rearrangement links TRBV7-8 to TRBJ1-4; unclear D gene. The CDR3 is made up of 15 amino acids. Trimming took off 1 base at V and 0 bases at J, with 6 bases between the two ends. Germline assignment: CDR1 SGHVS and CDR2 FQNEAQ. The CDR3 region has the DNA TGTGCCAGCAGCTTAGATCCAGCAACTAATGAAAAACTGTTTTTT. Its protein product is CASSLDPATNEKLFF.

J is TRBJ2-6 and V is TRBV27; no clear D. CDR1 MNHEY and CDR2 SMNVEV come from the germline V gene (reference sequence). This CDR3 is 13 amino acids long. V was clipped by 7 bases and J by 2 bases, with 6 bases between them. CDR3 sequence: CASKNPGANVLTF. Written as DNA, the CDR3 is TGTGCCAGCAAGAACCCTGGGGCCAACGTCCTGACTTTC.

The chain carries TRBV6-5 and TRBJ1-4, with 9 bases lining up with TRBD1. The CDR3 is made up of 15 amino acids. J gave up 7 bases and V 4 bases, and 7 bases lay outside the gene matches. CDR1 is MNHEY, CDR2 SVGAGI, per germline. The CDR3 loop reads CASSLQGAPGEKLFF. The DNA for the CDR3 is TGTGCCAGCAGTTTACAGGGGGCGCCGGGTGAAAAACTGTTTTTT.